Each of the 23 T cell receptor beta chains below was sequenced from the same sample in a study of cytomegalovirus exposure and HLA in healthy donors. Vbeta (60) and Jbeta (13) primers were used in the PCR. TCRdb keeps only in-frame clones here, not all; method: immunoSEQ multiplex PCR. The data show 150,000 to 200,000 clones, with approximately 85% seen just once and roughly 9.3% held by the top ten. The sample consisted of PBMCs. Source of these receptors: a man aged 18 to 29 in good health and CMV-seropositive.

The chain couples TRBV18 to TRBJ2-1; 10 positions match TRBD2. The CDR3 runs to 18 residues. V trimming: 3 bases; J trimming: 7 bases; junction bases outside the gene matches: 15. Germline assignment: CDR1 KGHSH and CDR2 LQKENI. The CDR3, as DNA: TGTGCCAGCTCACCCCTTGCAGTTCTTGGTAGCGGGGGGAATGAGCAGTTCTTC. It encodes CASSPLAVLGSGGNEQFF.

This clone was recorded once. This sequence joins TRBV5-1 and TRBJ2-3; D not resolved. With 2 bases removed from V and 0 bases from J, the gap between germline ends came to 10 bases. CDR3 length: 15 residues. Germline V gene data show CDR1 as SGHRS and CDR2 as YFSETQ. In DNA, the CDR3 is TGCGCCAGCAGCTTTTCCCCTCCCAGCACAGATACGCAGTATTTT. Encoded protein: CASSFSPPSTDTQYF.

Points on this clone: At the DNA level, this CDR3 is encoded by other sequences in the same sample as well. The chain uses TRBV4-3 and TRBJ2-5; D might be TRBD1 (6 bases). V gave up 0 bases and J gave up 3 bases, with 11 bases separating them. The CDR3 runs to 15 residues. Germline CDR1 LGHNA, CDR2 YSLEER. The CDR3, as DNA: TGCGCCAGCAGCCAAGAAAGGGGGAACAAAGAGACCCAGTACTTC. Translating gives CASSQERGNKETQYF.

This rearrangement joins TRBV9 to TRBJ2-7; a possible D gene is TRBD1 (6 bases). The CDR3 extends over 14 amino acids. V lost 0 bases and J 4 bases, leaving 11 bases between the germline ends. Germline V gives CDR1 SGDLS, CDR2 YYNGEE. CDR3 sequence: CASSVGQESYEQYF. The CDR3 DNA reads TGTGCCAGCAGCGTAGGACAGGAGTCGTACGAGCAGTACTTC.

This chain links TRBV10-1 with TRBJ2-7, with 9 nucleotides matching TRBD1. Trimming at V came to 6 bases and at J to 4 bases, leaving 7 bases not matched to a gene. Germline V CDR1 and CDR2: WNHNN, SYGVQD (reference sequence). The CDR3 runs to 14 residues. The CDR3 reads CASSLTGGSYEQYF. The CDR3 DNA reads as TGCGCCAGCAGCCTGACAGGGGGATCATACGAGCAGTACTTC.

Here the CDR3 reads CASRTGWSDTQYF. The CDR3 bases are TGTGCCAGTCGGACAGGGTGGTCAGATACGCAGTATTTT. The chain combines TRBV27 with TRBJ2-3; 8 nucleotides line up with TRBD1. V shed 9 bases and J 4 bases; nucleotides not matched to a gene: 6. Germline V lookup: CDR1 MNHEY, CDR2 SMNVEV (reference sequence). The CDR3 loop spans 13 amino acids.

The rearrangement links TRBV5-5 to TRBJ1-5; D might be TRBD1 (5 bases). The CDR3 has 13 amino acids. Germline assignment: CDR1 SGHKS and CDR2 YYEKEE (reference sequence). Between the trimmed V and J ends, which lost 6 bases and 6 bases, there was a span of 13 bases. The CDR3 protein is CASIVKQGQPQHF. CDR3 nucleotides: TGTGCCAGCATCGTAAAGCAGGGTCAGCCCCAGCATTTT.

J is TRBJ1-1 and V is TRBV9, with D perhaps TRBD1 (6 bases). V shed 1 base and J shed 7 bases, with 14 bases lying between them. Germline V gene lookup returns CDR1 SGDLS and CDR2 YYNGEE. The CDR3 loop spans 14 amino acids. The CDR3 here is CASSVSIDRYEAFF. CDR3 nucleotide sequence: TGTGCCAGCAGCGTATCGATCGACAGGTATGAAGCTTTCTTT. The complete variable domain, with remaining parts taken from reference TRBV9 and TRBJ1-1, reads DSGVTQTPKHLITATGQRVTLRCSPRSGDLSVYWYQQSLDQGLQFLIQYYNGEERAKGNILERFSAQQFPDLHSELNLSSLELGDSALYFCASSVSIDRYEAFFGQGTRLTVV.

CDR3 sequence: CASSMRGGRGSPLHF. The CDR3 DNA sequence: TGTGCCAGCTCCATGAGAGGGGGCAGAGGGTCACCCCTCCACTTT. This chain uses TRBV2 with TRBJ1-6, with TRBD1 matching over 7 bases. The CDR3 totals 15 residues. CDR1 is SNHLY, CDR2 FYNNEI, per germline. V shed 8 bases, J shed 10 bases, and the junction held 14 bases outside the gene matches.

The rearrangement uses TRBV6-1 and TRBJ1-5; 7 bases line up with TRBD1. This CDR3 is built from 15 residues. J lost 7 bases, V lost 1 base, and 7 bases had no gene match. Per the germline V gene, CDR1 is MNHNS and CDR2 is SASEGT. As DNA, the CDR3 is TGTGCCAGCAGTGAAGGGGCAGGGGGTAAGCAGCCCCAGCATTTT. Translation: CASSEGAGGKQPQHF.

CDR3 in DNA: TGTGCCAGCAGCTTAACCACTCCCCGCTCCTACAATGAGCAGTTCTTC. As protein: CASSLTTPRSYNEQFF. The rearrangement joins TRBV7-6 to TRBJ2-1; D not certain. CDR3 length equals 16 residues. Germline V gene lookup returns CDR1 SGHVS and CDR2 FNYEAQ. Deletions cut 2 bases from V and 0 bases from J, with 11 bases between.

The chain links TRBV11-2 to TRBJ1-2; D remains unclear. V gave up 0 bases and J gave up 4 bases, with 12 bases separating them. Germline loops: CDR1 SGHAT, CDR2 FQNNGV. This CDR3 is 15 amino acids long. The CDR3 region has the DNA TGTGCCAGCAGCTTAGATCGGGCGGGAAGCTATGGCTACACCTTC. Translation: CASSLDRAGSYGYTF. Variable domain in full (rest from reference TRBV11-2 and TRBJ1-2): EAGVAQSPRYKIIEKRQSVAFWCNPISGHATLYWYQQILGQGPKLLIQFQNNGVVDDSQLPKDRFSAERLKGVDSTLKIQPAKLEDSAVYLCASSLDRAGSYGYTFGSGTRLTVV.

The chain couples TRBV11-2 to TRBJ1-1; D possibly corresponds to TRBD1 (6 bases). CDR3 length: 15 amino acids. CDR1 and CDR2 (germline): SGHAT, FQNNGV. V lost 4 bases, J lost 5 bases, and 17 bases lay in between. For the CDR3, the DNA is TGTGCCAGCAGCTATGGTCGACAGGTAGTAACTGAAGCTTTCTTT. Its protein product is CASSYGRQVVTEAFF.

The genes are TRBV4-2 and TRBJ2-7; D is unresolved. Germline V gene lookup returns CDR1 LGHNA and CDR2 YNFKEQ. There are 12 residues in the CDR3. The germline V and J ends were trimmed by 0 bases and 6 bases, with 6 bases remaining between them. The CDR3, as DNA: TGTGCCAGCAGCCAAGATGGCGGCGAGCAGTACTTC. Translated, it gives CASSQDGGEQYF.

V gene TRBV6-1 combines with J gene TRBJ2-5; D perhaps matches TRBD1 (6 bases). Germline V gene lookup returns CDR1 MNHNS and CDR2 SASEGT. The CDR3 covers 15 residues. Between the trimmed V and J ends, which lost 7 bases and 0 bases, there was a span of 15 bases. The CDR3 loop is CASTLTGKYQETQYF. Written as DNA, the CDR3 is TGTGCCAGCACCCTGACAGGAAAGTACCAAGAGACCCAGTACTTC.

CDR3: CASSPTGGRITEAFF. CDR3 bases: TGTGCCAGCTCACCAACGGGGGGGCGCATCACTGAAGCTTTCTTT. V usage is TRBV18 and J usage is TRBJ1-1, with D possibly being TRBD1 (6 bases). Germline V gives CDR1 KGHSH, CDR2 LQKENI. The CDR3 contains 15 residues. Trimming took off 2 bases at V and 4 bases at J, with 14 bases between the two ends. Based on the CDR3 plus reference TRBV18 and TRBJ1-1, the full variable domain is NAGVMQNPRHLVRRRGQEARLRCSPMKGHSHVYWYRQLPEEGLKFMVYLQKENIIDESGMPKERFSAEFPKEGPSILRIQQVVRGDSAAYFCASSPTGGRITEAFFGQGTRLTVV.

J is TRBJ1-5 and V is TRBV19; D unclear. Trimming stripped 0 bases from V and 0 bases from J, with 12 bases between. From germline, CDR1 is LNHDA and CDR2 SQIVND (reference sequence). The CDR3 loop spans 17 amino acids. CDR3 in DNA: TGTGCCAGTAGTATAGATGGGAGCTCTAGTAGCAATCAGCCCCAGCATTTT. Its translation is CASSIDGSSSSNQPQHF.

This clone was counted a few times. The rearrangement links TRBV19 to TRBJ1-5, with D possibly being TRBD1 (6 bases). CDR1 LNHDA and CDR2 SQIVND come from the germline V gene (reference sequence). The CDR3 is made up of 13 amino acids. Trimming shortened V by 5 bases and J by 5 bases, and 10 bases separated the two germline ends. The CDR3: CASSQQGHQPQHF. The DNA for the CDR3 is TGTGCCAGTAGTCAACAGGGACATCAGCCCCAGCATTTT. Full variable domain (missing parts from reference TRBV19 and TRBJ1-5): DGGITQSPKYLFRKEGQNVTLSCEQNLNHDAMYWYRQDPGQGLRLIYYSQIVNDFQKGDIAEGYSVSREKKESFPLTVTSAQKNPTAFYLCASSQQGHQPQHFGDGTRLSIL.

The sample holds one count of this clone. The V and J genes are TRBV12-5 and TRBJ1-5; 7 positions agree with TRBD1. V gave up 3 bases and J gave up 4 bases; unmatched junction bases: 12. The CDR3 sequence is 17 residues long. The germline CDR1 and CDR2 sequences are LGHNT and FRNRAP. Here the CDR3 reads CASGFGTEQNSNQPQHF. The CDR3 DNA follows: TGTGCTAGTGGTTTTGGGACAGAACAAAATTCGAATCAGCCCCAGCATTTT.

This clone was observed a handful of times. The V and J genes are TRBV7-9 and TRBJ2-7; D is possibly TRBD1 (5 bases). The CDR3 covers 15 residues. Germline CDR1 SEHNR, CDR2 FQNEAQ (reference sequence). The V gene lost 1 base and the J gene lost 2 bases, with 12 bases spanning the gap. CDR3 sequence (DNA): TGTGCCAGCAGCTTAGACAGGCTATTTCCCTACGAGCAGTACTTC. Its translation is CASSLDRLFPYEQYF.

This clone was counted once. The chain couples TRBV5-4 to TRBJ2-7; no definite D call. The germline V and J ends were trimmed by 4 bases and 0 bases, with 14 bases remaining between them. Germline values: CDR1 SGHNT, CDR2 YYREEE (reference sequence). CDR3 length equals 15 residues. Here the CDR3 DNA reads TGTGCCAGCAGCCGCCGACGAGAGGCCTCCTACGAGCAGTACTTC. This sequence encodes CASSRRREASYEQYF. The whole variable domain, remainder taken from reference TRBV5-4 and TRBJ2-7, is ETGVTQSPTHLIKTRGQQVTLRCSSQSGHNTVSWYQQALGQGPQFIFQYYREEENGRGNFPPRFSGLQFPNYSSELNVNALELDDSALYLCASSRRREASYEQYFGPGTRLTVT.

This clone was observed once. The chain recombines TRBV27 with TRBJ2-7, with D possibly being TRBD1 (6 bases). CDR3 size: 14 residues. Trimming removed 5 bases at V and 3 bases at J, with 14 bases between. Germline V CDR1 and CDR2: MNHEY, SMNVEV (reference sequence). CDR3 DNA: TGTGCCAGCAGTCTTGATTTCAGGGGCTACGAGCAGTACTTC. Residues: CASSLDFRGYEQYF.

This chain links TRBV19 with TRBJ1-4; a possible D gene is TRBD1 (5 bases). V was pared by 1 base and J by 14 bases, with 20 bases between. CDR3 length equals 15 residues. CDR1 LNHDA and CDR2 SQIVND come from the germline V gene (reference sequence). CDR3 loop: CASSIVSGFHNQLFF. For the CDR3, the DNA is TGTGCCAGTAGTATAGTGTCAGGGTTCCATAACCAGCTGTTTTTT.